These T cell receptor beta chains were read from a single sample in a study of CD8+ T cells in alopecia areata. The method was immunoSEQ multiplex PCR; TCRdb's version includes in-frame clones alone and lacks a portion of them. The top ten hold roughly 11% of the sample, which has 85,000 to 110,000 clones, approximately 84% seen once. The sequences come from CD8+ T cells sorted from blood, collected around week 34, from a patient treated with tofacitinib. Receptor source: a human donor with alopecia areata. Both conserved end residues are part of each CDR3. A D gene is named only where the DNA matches it firmly. Part of the rows lack a size; the others show once, few, many or a class for expanded clones.

TRBV19	TRBJ2-1	.	.	TGTGCCAGTAGTTCGGGGGTATACAATGAGCAGTTCTTC	CASSSGVYNEQFF
TRBV5-1	TRBJ2-3	.	.	TGCGCCAGCAGCTTTGGCGAGGGCACAGATACGCAGTATTTT	CASSFGEGTDTQYF
TRBV29-1	TRBJ2-6	.	.	TGCAGCGTTAGAGAGGACACAAGCTCTGGGGCCAACGTCCTGACTTTC	CSVREDTSSGANVLTF
TRBV27	TRBJ2-1	.	.	TGTGCCAGCAGTTTTAAGAGCTCCTACAATGAGCAGCTCTTC	CASSFKSSYNEQLF
TRBV5-1	TRBJ2-7	.	.	TGCGCCAGCAGCTTGGAGGGGAGTCTCTACGAGCAGTACTTC	CASSLEGSLYEQYF
TRBV5-4	TRBJ1-2	.	.	TGTGCCAGCAGCTGGCTCGGCGGGGGGCTCTATGGCTACACCTTC	CASSWLGGGLYGYTF
TRBV27	TRBJ1-1	.	.	TGTGCCAGCAGTTTATCATGGGGGGGGAGCACTGAAGCTTTCTTT	CASSLSWGGSTEAFF
TRBV5-6	TRBJ2-7	once	TRBD1	TGTGCCAGCAGCGGGGACAGAACTCGGGACTACGAGCAGTACTTC	CASSGDRTRDYEQYF
TRBV7-9	TRBJ2-1	.	.	TGTGCCAGCAGCCCCCCGGCCAATTACAATGAGCAGTTCTTC	CASSPPANYNEQFF
TRBV7-9	TRBJ1-2	.	.	TGTGCCAGCAGCTTAGCCGGGAACGATAACTATGGCTACACCTTC	CASSLAGNDNYGYTF
TRBV11-2	TRBJ1-2	few	.	TGTGCCAGCAGCTTAATTCAGGGCGAGGGCTATGGCTACACCTTC	CASSLIQGEGYGYTF
TRBV29-1	TRBJ2-2	.	.	TGCAGCGTCTCGGGTGGGACCGGGGAGCTGTTTTTT	CSVSGGTGELFF
TRBV6-5	TRBJ2-3	.	TRBD2	TGTGCCAGCAGTTATGGTAGCGGGACAGATACGCAGTATTTT	CASSYGSGTDTQYF
TRBV7-9	TRBJ2-1	.	.	TGTGCCAGCAGCGACCAGCAGGATGAGCAGTTCTTC	CASSDQQDEQFF
TRBV20-1	TRBJ2-2	.	.	TGCAGTGCTAGAGATTCCGGGGAGCTGTTTTTT	CSARDSGELFF
TRBV5-5	TRBJ1-1	.	.	TGTGCCAGCAGCTTGCACAATCAGGGTCTGAGAAACACTGAAGCTTTCTTT	CASSLHNQGLRNTEAFF
TRBV4-1	TRBJ1-2	.	.	TGCGCCAGCAGCCAGGGGGCCTCCTATGGCTACACCTTC	CASSQGASYGYTF
TRBV11-2	TRBJ2-1	.	.	TGTGCCAGCAGCTTCCAAAACCTGGTCCCCTACAATGAGCAGTTCTTC	CASSFQNLVPYNEQFF
TRBV25-1	TRBJ2-2	.	TRBD1	TGTGCCAGCAGTGTACGGGACAGAAAGAAGACCGGGGAGCTGTTTTTT	CASSVRDRKKTGELFF
TRBV7-8	TRBJ2-3	.	TRBD1	TGTGCCAGCAGCCACTTTTCAGACAGGGGGCGACAGTATGATACAGATACGCAGTATTTT	CASSHFSDRGRQYDTDTQYF
TRBV7-9	TRBJ2-5	.	TRBD2	TGTGCCAGCAGCTTATCCGGGACTACTCAAGAGACCCAGTACTTC	CASSLSGTTQETQYF
TRBV7-8	TRBJ1-5	.	.	TGTGCCAGCAGCTTAGGGGGCGGCAATCAGCCCCAGCATTTT	CASSLGGGNQPQHF
TRBV5-1	TRBJ1-5	.	.	TGCGCCAGCAGCCCGGGATATAGCAATCAGCCCCAGCATTTT	CASSPGYSNQPQHF
TRBV7-8	TRBJ1-5	.	.	TGTGCCAGCAGCTTACGGGGTTCTCTTAATCAGCCCCAGCATTTT	CASSLRGSLNQPQHF
TRBV5-4	TRBJ2-7	.	.	TGTGCCAGCAGCTTGGATCGGGGAGACGAGCAGTACTTC	CASSLDRGDEQYF
TRBV5-4	TRBJ2-4	.	TRBD1	TGTGCCAGCAGCTTGTCAGGGGGAAACATTCAGTACTTC	CASSLSGGNIQYF
TRBV7-3	TRBJ2-1	.	TRBD2	TGTGCCAGCAGCATTCTAGCGGGGGTTAACAATGAGCAGTTCTTC	CASSILAGVNNEQFF
TRBV11-3	TRBJ2-3	.	TRBD1	TGTGCCAGCAGCCCGGGCGACGGGACAGGGCCAGATACGCAGTATTTT	CASSPGDGTGPDTQYF
TRBV5-4	TRBJ1-1	.	TRBD1	TGTGCCAGCAGCAGCACAGGGGGCGCGGACACTGAAGCTTTCTTT	CASSSTGGADTEAFF
TRBV6-1	TRBJ1-1	.	TRBD1	TGTGCCAGCAGACCGGGACAGGGGGCGAATGAAGCTTTCTTT	CASRPGQGANEAFF
TRBV12-5	TRBJ2-7	.	.	TGTGCTAGTAGACAGTCCTCCTACGAGCAGTACTTC	CASRQSSYEQYF
TRBV6-1	TRBJ2-7	once	.	TGTGCCAGCAGTGAAGTGGGCGGGGGCCTCTCCTACGAGCAGTACTTC	CASSEVGGGLSYEQYF
TRBV6-4	TRBJ2-3	.	.	TGTGCCAGCAGTGACTCTGGAGATACGCAGTATTTT	CASSDSGDTQYF
TRBV27	TRBJ1-2	.	.	TGTGCCAGCAGTTTGGCAGCAGATTATGGCTACACCTTC	CASSLAADYGYTF
TRBV9	TRBJ2-5	.	.	TGTGCCAGCAGCGTGGATATGTTCCAAGAGACCCAGTACTTC	CASSVDMFQETQYF
TRBV6-5	TRBJ2-1	.	TRBD2	TGTGCCAGCAGTCCGGGACTAGCGGCCCAGATCGAGCAGTTCTTC	CASSPGLAAQIEQFF
TRBV7-9	TRBJ2-7	.	TRBD1	TGTGCCAGCAGCCGTCCGGGACAGGGCCCCTACGAGCAGTACTTC	CASSRPGQGPYEQYF
TRBV5-1	TRBJ2-7	.	.	TGCGCCAGCAGTTTTCCCGGGAGAGAGCAGTACTTC	CASSFPGREQYF
TRBV29-1	TRBJ2-7	.	TRBD1	TGCAGCGTTGAAGATCCAGGACAGGGAAGGGCATCCTACGAGCAGTACTTC	CSVEDPGQGRASYEQYF
TRBV27	TRBJ1-5	.	TRBD1	TGTGCCAGCAGTATCACAGGGGGGGGCAATCAGCCCCAGCATTTT	CASSITGGGNQPQHF
TRBV27	TRBJ1-2	.	TRBD1	TGTGCCAGCAGTTCCACGACGACCGGGACAGTCTTTGGCTACACCTTC	CASSSTTTGTVFGYTF
TRBV6-4	TRBJ2-1	.	.	TGTGCCAGCAGTGACCGCTACAACAATGAGCAGTTCTTC	CASSDRYNNEQFF
TRBV15	TRBJ1-2	.	.	TGTGCCACCAGCAGAGATGCGACACCTACCCTTGGCTACACCTTC	CATSRDATPTLGYTF
TRBV7-9	TRBJ1-4	few	TRBD1	TGTGCCAGCAGCCTACGGGACAGCTTTAATGAAAAACTGTTTTTT	CASSLRDSFNEKLFF
TRBV11-2	TRBJ2-7	.	.	TGTGCCAGCAGCTTAGATTCGTGGGGCAGGACCTACGAGCAGTACTTC	CASSLDSWGRTYEQYF
TRBV11-2	TRBJ2-1	.	.	TGTGCCAGCAGCTCCTACTTTTGGGGGCAATTCTTC	CASSSYFWGQFF
TRBV7-9	TRBJ2-7	.	.	TGTGCCAGCAGCCTCTCCGATCTCGAGCAGTACTTC	CASSLSDLEQYF
TRBV15	TRBJ2-7	.	.	TGTGCCACCAGCAACTCTCCAATCGACGAGCAGTACTTC	CATSNSPIDEQYF